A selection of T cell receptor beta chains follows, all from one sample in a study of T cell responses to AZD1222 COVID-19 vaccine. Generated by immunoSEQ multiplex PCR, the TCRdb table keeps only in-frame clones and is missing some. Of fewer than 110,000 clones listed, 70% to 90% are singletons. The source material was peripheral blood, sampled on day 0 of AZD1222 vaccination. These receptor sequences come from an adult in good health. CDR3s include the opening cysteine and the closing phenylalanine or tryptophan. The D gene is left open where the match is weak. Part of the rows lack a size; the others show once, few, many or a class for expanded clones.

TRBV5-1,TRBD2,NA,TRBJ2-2,TGCGCCAGCAGCTTGGCTGTGGGTAGCGGGACCATCACCGGGGAGCTGTTTTTT,CASSLAVGSGTITGELFF
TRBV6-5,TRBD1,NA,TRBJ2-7,TGTGCCAGCAGTTACTCCGGGACAGGGCCCTACGAGCAGTACTTC,CASSYSGTGPYEQYF
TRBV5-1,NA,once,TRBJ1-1,TGCGCCAGCAGCTTCCAGGGAGGACCTGAAGCTTTCTTT,CASSFQGGPEAFF
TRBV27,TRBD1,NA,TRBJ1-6,TGTGCCAGCAGTGGCGGACAGGTCTATAATTCACCCCTCCACTTT,CASSGGQVYNSPLHF
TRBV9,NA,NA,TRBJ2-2,TGTGCCAGCAGCGTAGAGGTGACCGGGGAGCTGTTTTTT,CASSVEVTGELFF
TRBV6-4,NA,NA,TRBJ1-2,TGTGCCAGCAGTGGCGGGACCCAATATGGCTACACCTTC,CASSGGTQYGYTF
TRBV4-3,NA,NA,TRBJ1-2,TGCGCCAGCAGCCAACCGGACCTCGTACATCAGGGCTACACCTTC,CASSQPDLVHQGYTF
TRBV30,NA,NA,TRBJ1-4,TGTGCCTGGAGAGGAGGCCTCCGTGAAAAACTGTTTTTT,CAWRGGLREKLFF
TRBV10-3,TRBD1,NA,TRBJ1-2,TGTGCCATCAGCTCCGAACAGGGGGAAGGCTATGGCTACACCTTC,CAISSEQGEGYGYTF
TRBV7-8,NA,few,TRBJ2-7,TGTGCCAGCAGCTTAGGCCCCGGGACGCAAGCCTACGAGCAGTACTTC,CASSLGPGTQAYEQYF
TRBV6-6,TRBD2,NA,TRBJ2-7,TGTGCCAGCTCGGGGGTTCTAGCGGAGTCCTACGAGCAGTACTTC,CASSGVLAESYEQYF
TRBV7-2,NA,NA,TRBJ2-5,TGTGCCAGCAGCCTTACGAGCGGGTGGGGAGAGACCCAGTACTTC,CASSLTSGWGETQYF
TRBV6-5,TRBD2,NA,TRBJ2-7,TGTGCCAGCAGTTACTCGGCGGGAGACCACGAGCAGTACTTC,CASSYSAGDHEQYF
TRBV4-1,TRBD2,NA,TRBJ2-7,TGCGCCAGCAGCCAAGGTCCGACTAGCGGGAGCGGCGAGCAGTACTTC,CASSQGPTSGSGEQYF
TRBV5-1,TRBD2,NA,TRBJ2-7,TGCGCCAGCAGCTTGGCCGGGACTAGCGGAGCATACGAGCAGTACTTC,CASSLAGTSGAYEQYF
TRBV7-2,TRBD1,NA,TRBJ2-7,TGTGCCAGCAGCTCCTTCGGAGCTACAGGGGGTGTCGCCTACGAGCAGTACTTC,CASSSFGATGGVAYEQYF
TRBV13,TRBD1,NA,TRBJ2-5,TGTGCCAGCAGCTTGTCTTCCCAGGGGGACCAAGAGACCCAGTACTTC,CASSLSSQGDQETQYF
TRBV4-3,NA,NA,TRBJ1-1,TGCGCCAGCAGCCAAAGCCTACAGACAGGGAACACTGAAGCTTTCTTT,CASSQSLQTGNTEAFF
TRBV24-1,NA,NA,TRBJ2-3,TGTGCCACCAGTGACTCAGCGGTGGATACGCAGTATTTT,CATSDSAVDTQYF
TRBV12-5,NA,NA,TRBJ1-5,TGTGCTAGTGGCTCACAGGGACCCCAGCCCCAGCATTTT,CASGSQGPQPQHF
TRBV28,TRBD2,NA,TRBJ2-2,TGTGCCAGTGGGGGAGGGAGGGTCACCGGGGAGCTGTTTTTT,CASGGGRVTGELFF
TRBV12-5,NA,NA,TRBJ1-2,TGTGCTAGTGGTTTGGTCGGCGGGGGTGGCTACACCTTC,CASGLVGGGGYTF
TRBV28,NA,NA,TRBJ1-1,TGTGCCAGCAATGCCGGAGGGGACATGAACACTGAAGCTTTCTTT,CASNAGGDMNTEAFF
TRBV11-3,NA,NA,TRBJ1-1,TGTGCCAGCACCCGCGACAACAGGAACACTGAAGCTTTCTTT,CASTRDNRNTEAFF